The clone carrying this T cell receptor (beta chain) showed up just a few times. This sample stems from a study of shared clonotypes between healthy human individuals. Study-level information: The donor group consisted of a couple of women and a few men, aged 18 to 49. Used for every donor were three CD4 naive, three CD4 memory, two CD8 naive and one CD8 memory plate.

Subsets obtained from CD4+ cells comprised CD45RA+ naive and CD45RA-negative memory cells. Profiled with immunoSEQ multiplex PCR; TCRdb holds only in-frame clones, not every one. The sample includes roughly 2.2 million clones, 92% of them seen just once. The CDR3 is 14 amino acids. Looked up from germline, CDR1 is LGHNA and CDR2 is YSLEER. The V and J ends lost 1 base and 3 bases respectively, with 9 bases between them. The rearrangement links TRBV4-3 to TRBJ1-1; D not certain. The sequencing input was naive CD4+ T cells from PBMCs. The subset here: CD45RA+ positively selected. This TCR derives from a man between 18 and 29 years old in good health. Some clones in this sample may be carry-over from other donors' samples. CDR3 protein: CASSQVGLYTEAFF. DNA for the CDR3: TGCGCCAGCAGCCAAGTTGGACTGTACACTGAAGCTTTCTTT.